The subject of this entry is one TCR beta chain. The antigen is undetermined. The entirety of the isolated RNA underwent reverse transcription, so expressed TCRB transcripts were sequenced. Naive, central memory and regulatory T cell samples yielded around 3.9 million reads on average. TCRdb keeps only in-frame clones here, not all; method: immunoSEQ multiplex PCR. The sample lists 130,000 or so clones; approximately 9.2% were seen once. The data derive from a study of beta chain features in type 1 diabetes. Study-level results: Although PCR might favor shorter templates, it would do so equally in patients and controls.

The CDR3 has 13 residues. Germline assignment: CDR1 SGDLS and CDR2 YYNGEE. Deletions cut 7 bases from V and 4 bases from J, with 14 bases between. Material: central memory CD4+ T cells from blood. This clonotype was sampled from a man aged 18 to 29 in good health. V usage is TRBV9 and J usage is TRBJ1-2; TRBD1 is a possible D gene (5 bases). CDR3 in amino acids: CASERQGGYGYTF. The CDR3 bases are TGTGCCAGCGAGCGGCAGGGAGGCTATGGCTACACCTTC. The full variable domain, rest sourced from reference TRBV9 and TRBJ1-2, is DSGVTQTPKHLITATGQRVTLRCSPRSGDLSVYWYQQSLDQGLQFLIQYYNGEERAKGNILERFSAQQFPDLHSELNLSSLELGDSALYFCASERQGGYGYTFGSGTRLTVV.